This entry features one T cell receptor beta chain sequence. The sample comes from a study of blood T cells in healthy people across ages. Alongside a J-beta primer mix, a sample-barcoded 5' primer served in a second PCR lasting about 7 to 12 cycles. TCRdb re-analysed the 5' RACE reads in MiXCR, keeping a single row per CDR3 protein. The table shows approximately 800,000 distinct CDR3 sequences, with 58% occurring only once. The germline V and J ends were trimmed by 6 bases and 14 bases, with 11 bases remaining between them. Looked up from germline, CDR1 is MNHEY and CDR2 is SVGEGT. The CDR3 loop spans 11 amino acids.

The V gene is TRBV6-2 or TRBV6-3, the J gene TRBJ1-6; D uncertain. The TCR originated in a man aged 30 to 45 in good health. The sequenced sample was blood. The CDR3 reads CASRDVRALHF. The CDR3 coding sequence is TGTGCCAGCAGAGACGTTCGGGCCCTCCACTTT.